This TCR beta chain was recorded in a study of control samples from healthy donors and cancer patients. Data came from immunoSEQ multiplex PCR; TCRdb stores just in-frame clones and leaves some out. The table lists about 86,000 clones, about 89% of them singletons. Deletions cut 6 bases from V and 0 bases from J, with 8 bases between. Germline V gene data show CDR1 as MNHEY and CDR2 as SVGAGI. CDR3 size: 14 residues. This TCR derives from a woman between 50 and 59 years old with colorectal cancer. This rearrangement joins TRBV6-5 to TRBJ2-2; D is unresolved. The material sequenced was PBMCs. CDR3 DNA sequence: TGTGCCAGCAGCCCAACAGCGAACACCGGGGAGCTGTTTTTT. It encodes CASSPTANTGELFF.